What follows is one T cell receptor (beta chain) and its context. Trimming pared 5 bases from V and 4 bases from J, leaving 12 bases between. CDR3 size: 13 residues. From germline, CDR1 is SGHNT and CDR2 YENEEA. Profiled with immunoSEQ multiplex PCR; TCRdb holds only in-frame clones, not every one. The sample lists about 41,000 clones, approximately 91% seen once, with about 7% in the top ten. These data are taken from a study of T cell changes during pregnancy in multiple sclerosis. This TCR came from a female donor with multiple sclerosis, enrolled in a pregnancy study. The material sequenced was CD8+ T cells from peripheral blood mononuclear cells, taken in the third trimester of pregnancy. The V call is TRBV11-3, the J call TRBJ2-7, with a weak D call TRBD1 (6 bases). The CDR3 protein is CASSPRGSYEQYF. In nucleotides, the CDR3 is TGTGCCAGCAGCCCTAGGGGGAGTTACGAGCAGTACTTC.